This T cell receptor (beta chain) was sequenced for a study of PD-1 blockade in classical Hodgkin lymphoma. With no exception, relapse followed autologous stem cell transplantation in all patients, and brentuximab vedotin exposure varied. Clones were read by immunoSEQ multiplex PCR, and TCRdb kept only the in-frame ones, dropping some. Altogether approximately 84,000 clones are present, approximately 91% being singletons, with the ten largest covering roughly a fifth. Findings of the study overall: Relapsed/refractory patients reportedly had the lowest baseline TCR diversity, below newly diagnosed patients, who were below healthy donors. For complete responders, baseline diversity was comparable to that of newly diagnosed patients. CD8+ TCR diversity did not rise significantly by C4D1, unlike CD4+. Factors driving the repertoire differences, possibly disease activity or prior therapy, remain undefined.

Turning to this clone: Antigen specificity is unknown.

Trimming pared 3 bases from V and 8 bases from J, leaving 10 bases between. This CDR3 spans 11 amino acids. Germline CDR1 and CDR2: DFQATT and SNEGSKA (reference sequence). This TCR was sampled from a human donor with classical Hodgkin lymphoma. The chain has TRBV20-1 and TRBJ1-1; D not certain. Specimen: peripheral blood mononuclear cells (PBMCs), collected at baseline. The CDR3 protein is CSAREVPEAFF. DNA of the CDR3: TGCAGTGCTAGGGAGGTTCCAGAAGCTTTCTTT.